The 11 T cell receptor beta chains below all came from one sample that was sequenced in a study of cytomegalovirus exposure and HLA in healthy donors. Use of 60 Vbeta and 13 Jbeta primers characterized the PCR. The method was immunoSEQ multiplex PCR; TCRdb's version includes in-frame clones alone and lacks a portion of them. Found here are roughly 250,000 clones, approximately 84% of them singletons; the top ten hold 2%. Sequencing was performed on PBMCs. Receptor source: a woman in her thirties or forties in good health and CMV-seropositive.

The rearrangement uses TRBV7-9 and TRBJ1-1, with 8 bases matching TRBD1. Per germline, CDR1 SEHNR and CDR2 FQNEAQ (reference sequence). V shed 2 bases and J 3 bases; nucleotides not matched to a gene: 11. This CDR3 spans 17 amino acids. CDR3 bases: TGTGCCAGCAGCTTAAAGGGCCGCCAGGGGGCAGACACTGAAGCTTTCTTT. It translates to CASSLKGRQGADTEAFF.

The genes are TRBV2 and TRBJ1-2; 8 positions agree with TRBD1. The CDR3 has 12 residues. Germline lookup yields CDR1 SNHLY and CDR2 FYNNEI. V shed 8 bases and J 7 bases; nucleotides not matched to a gene: 6. This chain's CDR3 is CASAGGAGGYTF. DNA for the CDR3: TGTGCCAGCGCAGGGGGCGCAGGTGGCTACACCTTC.

The chain has TRBV7-6 and TRBJ2-7; 10 nucleotides line up with TRBD1. Germline CDR1 reads SGHVS; CDR2 reads FNYEAQ. J gave up 0 bases and V 6 bases, and 5 bases lay outside the gene matches. The CDR3 totals 15 residues. In DNA form, the CDR3 reads TGTGCCAGCAGATTCCGGGACAGGGGCTCCTACGAGCAGTACTTC. Translating it yields CASRFRDRGSYEQYF.

This sequence joins TRBV27 and TRBJ1-4; tentatively, D is TRBD1 (5 bases). V was pared by 6 bases and J by 0 bases, with 5 bases between. The germline gives CDR1 MNHEY, CDR2 SMNVEV (reference sequence). CDR3 size: 13 residues. DNA of the CDR3: TGTGCCAGCAGGACAGCAACTAATGAAAAACTGTTTTTT. Translated, it gives CASRTATNEKLFF.

This clone showed up just a few times. V usage is TRBV30 and J usage is TRBJ1-6; D is unclear. Germline CDR1 reads GTSNPN; CDR2 reads SVGIG (reference sequence). The CDR3 consists of 15 residues. The ends were cut back, 1 base at V and 7 bases at J, with 14 bases in the middle. The CDR3, as DNA: TGTGCCTGGAGTGCAAGGACTGGATGGAATTCACCCCTCCACTTT. Protein product: CAWSARTGWNSPLHF.

V gene TRBV28 combines with J gene TRBJ1-6; the match to TRBD1 covers 7 bases. The ends lost 2 bases at V and 10 bases at J; junction bases unmatched: 11. This CDR3 is built from 16 residues. CDR1 is MDHEN, CDR2 SYDVKM, per germline. This CDR3 reads CASSLQGDRALSPLHF. CDR3 in DNA: TGTGCCAGCAGTTTACAGGGCGACAGGGCCTTGTCACCCCTCCACTTT.

The chain carries TRBV28 and TRBJ1-1, with D perhaps matching TRBD1 (6 bases). The CDR3 has 13 residues. V gave up 11 bases and J gave up 1 base, with 14 bases separating them. Germline V gene data show CDR1 as MDHEN and CDR2 as SYDVKM. In DNA form, the CDR3 reads TGTGCCGTTGAGGGACACCAGAACACTGAAGCTTTCTTT. Its translation is CAVEGHQNTEAFF.

The chain is built from TRBV11-3 and TRBJ1-1, with 7 bases matching TRBD1. CDR1 SGHNT and CDR2 YENEEA come from the germline V gene. The CDR3 spans 13 residues. V was clipped by 3 bases and J by 5 bases; unmatched bases: 3. The CDR3, as DNA: TGTGCCAGCAGCTTGACAGGGAAGACTGAAGCTTTCTTT. Encoded protein: CASSLTGKTEAFF.

V usage is TRBV28 and J usage is TRBJ2-7, with no clear D. With 5 bases removed from V and 6 bases from J, the gap between germline ends came to 14 bases. Germline CDR1 is MDHEN and CDR2 is SYDVKM. This CDR3 has 13 amino acids. The CDR3 DNA reads as TGTGCCAGCAGTCCTATAAATGTACGCGAGCAGTACTTC. This translates into CASSPINVREQYF.

This chain connects TRBV5-1 to TRBJ1-4; the D gene is possibly TRBD1 (6 bases). The length of the CDR3 is 13 residues. Trimming removed 4 bases at V and 5 bases at J, with 9 bases between. The germline V gene encodes CDR1 SGHRS and CDR2 YFSETQ. The CDR3 DNA reads as TGCGCCAGCAGCATAGGACAGAATGAAAAACTGTTTTTT. This codes for CASSIGQNEKLFF.

The rearrangement uses TRBV19 and TRBJ2-7; 11 positions match TRBD2. After removal of 5 bases from V and 1 base from J, the junction contained 7 bases not matched to a gene. CDR1 is LNHDA and CDR2 is SQIVND in the germline V gene (reference sequence). The CDR3 consists of 16 residues. The CDR3 region has the DNA TGTGCCAGTAGTGATAATAGCGGGAGGGCATCCTACGAGCAGTACTTC. Protein product: CASSDNSGRASYEQYF.